Shown below are 19 T cell receptor beta chains from a single sample sequenced in a study of T cell responses to AZD1222 COVID-19 vaccine. Clones were read by immunoSEQ multiplex PCR, and TCRdb kept only the in-frame ones, dropping some. The sample lists about 270,000 clones, around 92% seen once, with 0.55% in the top ten. This specimen was peripheral blood, taken 28 days after the second AZD1222 dose. The source of these receptors is an adult who received the AZD1222 COVID-19 vaccine.

This clone appeared once. This sequence joins TRBV18 and TRBJ1-1, with 8 nucleotides matching TRBD1. The J segment lost 7 bases and the V segment lost 6 bases, leaving 13 bases of the junction unmatched. The CDR3 totals 15 residues. Per the germline V gene, CDR1 is KGHSH and CDR2 is LQKENI. CDR3 residues: CASSPSARGLGEAFF. CDR3 DNA sequence: TGTGCCAGCTCGCCATCGGCCAGGGGGCTAGGTGAAGCTTTCTTT.

The J gene is TRBJ2-6, the V gene TRBV18; 8 nucleotides line up with TRBD2. The CDR3 length is 15 residues. Germline V lookup: CDR1 KGHSH, CDR2 LQKENI. Germline trimming cut 3 bases from V and 6 bases from J; bases unmatched to any gene: 4. The CDR3 reads CASSPSGGSANVLTF. The CDR3 coding sequence is TGTGCCAGCTCACCTTCGGGGGGGTCGGCCAACGTCCTGACTTTC.

This CDR3 is CASTLSPGSNTGELFF. CDR3 in DNA: TGTGCCAGCACCCTAAGTCCGGGCTCGAACACCGGGGAGCTGTTTTTT. The V call is TRBV7-2, the J call TRBJ2-2, with no clear D. Germline lookup yields CDR1 SGHTA and CDR2 FQGNSA. The V gene lost 7 bases and the J gene lost 0 bases, with 15 bases spanning the gap. The CDR3 covers 16 residues.

V gene TRBV15 combines with J gene TRBJ2-7; TRBD2 aligns across 8 bases. The CDR3 contains 15 residues. V trimming: 4 bases; J trimming: 4 bases; junction bases outside the gene matches: 9. The V gene's germline CDR1 is LNHNV and CDR2 YYDKDF (reference sequence). In nucleotides, the CDR3 is TGTGCCACCAGCATGAGAAGTAGCGGGGTTTACGAGCAGTACTTC. This translates into CATSMRSSGVYEQYF.

The V and J genes are TRBV3-1 (or the pseudogene TRBV3-2) and TRBJ2-1; maybe TRBD2 (6 bases). The V end was cut by 3 bases, the J end by 2 bases, with 11 bases between. This CDR3 has 15 residues. Germline CDR1 reads LGHDT; CDR2 reads YNNKEL (reference sequence). The CDR3 loop is CASSQGRLPYNEQFF. In nucleotides, the CDR3 is TGTGCCAGCAGCCAGGGGAGGCTCCCCTACAATGAGCAGTTCTTC.

The chain links TRBV19 to TRBJ2-1; TRBD1 matches 7 bases. This CDR3 region has 15 residues. The junction had 9 bases not matched to a gene; V was cut back by 0 bases and J by 10 bases. Germline CDR1 is LNHDA and CDR2 is SQIVND (reference sequence). Here the CDR3 DNA reads TGTGCCAGTAGTATAGAACAGGGGTTAATGCGGGAGCAGTTCTTC. Its translation: CASSIEQGLMREQFF.

CDR3 nucleotide sequence: TGTGCCACCACGGGGGGGGCAGGGAACTACGAGCAGTACTTC. Translating gives CATTGGAGNYEQYF. The chain carries TRBV2 and TRBJ2-7; 8 nucleotides match TRBD2. CDR3 size: 14 residues. Trimming cost V 10 bases and J 3 bases; bases outside gene matches: 11. The germline V gene encodes CDR1 SNHLY and CDR2 FYNNEI.

The chain combines TRBV7-9 with TRBJ1-2; unclear D gene. The length of the CDR3 is 13 residues. Germline-derived CDR1 and CDR2 are SEHNR and FQNEAQ (reference sequence). The V end was cut by 7 bases, the J end by 4 bases, with 13 bases between. The chain's CDR3 is CASTPRVFYGYTF. The CDR3, as DNA: TGTGCCAGCACCCCCCGGGTATTCTATGGCTACACCTTC.

The gene calls are TRBV7-2 and TRBJ2-5; D is tentatively TRBD1 or TRBD2 (6 bases each). Germline lookup yields CDR1 SGHTA and CDR2 FQGNSA. V gave up 4 bases and J gave up 5 bases, with 17 bases separating them. The CDR3 has 15 amino acids. The CDR3 DNA reads TGTGCCAGCAGCTCTCGGGACGGGGGCCGGGAGACCCAGTACTTC. This translates into CASSSRDGGRETQYF.

The chain links TRBV7-8 to TRBJ1-4; TRBD1 is a possible D gene (5 bases). This CDR3 has 18 amino acids. V was clipped by 2 bases and J by 5 bases, with 21 bases between them. CDR1 and CDR2 (germline): SGHVS, FQNEAQ. In DNA form, the CDR3 reads TGTGCCAGCAGCTTACTGGCCGGGAGGGGACGGAAGAATGAAAAACTGTTTTTT. It specifies CASSLLAGRGRKNEKLFF.

The rearrangement links TRBV2 to TRBJ2-7, with 10 bases matching TRBD1. Trimming at V came to 4 bases and at J to 4 bases, leaving 4 bases not matched to a gene. Germline V lookup: CDR1 SNHLY, CDR2 FYNNEI. There are 14 residues in the CDR3. CDR3 amino acids: CASSVQGQGYEQYF. CDR3 coding DNA: TGTGCCAGCAGTGTCCAGGGACAGGGGTACGAGCAGTACTTC.

The chain uses TRBV19 and TRBJ1-1; 8 bases are a match to TRBD1. CDR1 is LNHDA and CDR2 is SQIVND in the germline V gene (reference sequence). V was clipped by 4 bases and J by 1 base; unmatched bases: 8. The CDR3 contains 16 residues. The CDR3 DNA reads as TGTGCCAGTAGTAAGACTTGGACAGGGAGGAACACTGAAGCTTTCTTT. Translating gives CASSKTWTGRNTEAFF. The entire variable domain, with the rest obtained from reference TRBV19 and TRBJ1-1, is as follows: DGGITQSPKYLFRKEGQNVTLSCEQNLNHDAMYWYRQDPGQGLRLIYYSQIVNDFQKGDIAEGYSVSREKKESFPLTVTSAQKNPTAFYLCASSKTWTGRNTEAFFGQGTRLTVV.

The V gene is TRBV7-2, the J gene TRBJ1-1; D perhaps matches TRBD1 (6 bases). The CDR3 consists of 14 residues. CDR1 and CDR2 from the germline V gene are SGHTA and FQGNSA. V was trimmed by 5 bases and J by 1 base, leaving 11 bases between them. The DNA of the CDR3 is TGTGCCAGCAGCCCTCTCAGGGGGAACACTGAAGCTTTCTTT. Amino acid sequence: CASSPLRGNTEAFF.

The chain links TRBV5-4 to TRBJ2-1; TRBD2 might be the D (6 bases). The V end lost 4 bases, the J end lost 7 bases, and 21 bases lay between the germline ends. Looked up from germline, CDR1 is SGHNT and CDR2 is YYREEE (reference sequence). The CDR3 loop spans 16 amino acids. CDR3 sequence reads: CASSPDRAGRGNEQFF. CDR3 nucleotides: TGTGCCAGCAGCCCAGATCGAGCGGGCCGGGGGAATGAGCAGTTCTTC.

The V gene is TRBV2, the J gene TRBJ2-7; a weak D match, TRBD2 (6 bases). Trimming took off 9 bases at V and 2 bases at J, with 17 bases between the two ends. CDR3 length equals 14 residues. In germline, CDR1 is SNHLY, CDR2 FYNNEI. DNA for the CDR3: TGTGCCAGTTTATGGGGGACTCCACCCTACGAGCAGTACTTC. Its protein product is CASLWGTPPYEQYF.

The chain is built from TRBV13 and TRBJ2-1; weak D call: TRBD2 (6 bases). Germline loops: CDR1 PRHDT, CDR2 FYEKMQ (reference sequence). The germline V and J ends were trimmed by 5 bases and 12 bases, with 11 bases remaining between them. The CDR3 loop spans 11 amino acids. CDR3 protein: CASSAGLWQFF. Here the CDR3 DNA reads TGTGCCAGCAGCGCGGGACTTTGGCAGTTCTTC.

V is TRBV28 and J is TRBJ2-1, with 14 bases that match TRBD2. The CDR3 contains 15 residues. Germline V lookup: CDR1 MDHEN, CDR2 SYDVKM. Trimming cost V 6 bases and J 10 bases; bases outside gene matches: 8. The CDR3 loop reads CASRLTSGRGGEQFF. The DNA of the CDR3 is TGTGCCAGCAGACTGACTAGCGGGAGGGGAGGAGAGCAGTTCTTC.

The chain uses TRBV28 and TRBJ1-2; D might be TRBD1 (5 bases). The germline CDR1 and CDR2 sequences are MDHEN and SYDVKM. This CDR3 region has 12 residues. The V end was cut by 6 bases, the J end by 8 bases, with 13 bases between. CDR3 DNA: TGTGCCAGCAGGGGGACTGTGGAGGGCTACACCTTC. Its translation: CASRGTVEGYTF.

The CDR3 DNA reads TGTGCCAGCAGAAGCGTCCGACTGGACTATAATGAAAAACTGTTTTTT. This codes for CASRSVRLDYNEKLFF. The rearrangement uses TRBV28 and TRBJ1-4; D is unresolved. Germline V gives CDR1 MDHEN, CDR2 SYDVKM. V lost 6 bases, J lost 4 bases, and 18 bases lay in between. The CDR3 is 16 residues long.